A single sample gave rise to the 31 T cell receptor beta chains below, sequenced in a study of blood T cell repertoires in COVID-19. Produced via immunoSEQ multiplex PCR; TCRdb's table is partial and in-frame only. The sample contains 120,000 to 150,000 clones, under 85% of which appear only once. The specimen sequenced was PBMCs or T cells enriched from blood (not recorded which). These receptors came from a woman aged 18-29 years who had been exposed to COVID-19.

This chain connects TRBV14 to TRBJ1-4; D is possibly TRBD1 (5 bases). CDR1 is SGHDN and CDR2 is FVKESK in the germline V gene. This CDR3 is built from 16 residues. The ends were cut back, 5 bases at V and 7 bases at J, with 20 bases in the middle. This chain's CDR3 is CASSIHPPGLGEKLFF. The CDR3, as DNA: TGTGCCAGCAGCATACACCCACCGGGACTCGGTGAAAAACTGTTTTTT.

The gene calls are TRBV3-1 (or the pseudogene TRBV3-2) and TRBJ2-2, with 11 bases that match TRBD2. The CDR3 is made up of 17 amino acids. V lost 0 bases and J lost 7; bases outside the gene matches: 7. Per the germline V gene, CDR1 is LGHDT and CDR2 is YNNKEL (reference sequence). In nucleotides, the CDR3 is TGTGCCAGCAGCCAAGAGCGACTAGCGGGGAAGGTCGGGGAGCTGTTTTTT. Translation gives CASSQERLAGKVGELFF.

This chain connects TRBV29-1 to TRBJ2-7; possibly TRBD1 for D (7 bases). V shed 3 bases and J shed 4 bases, with 10 bases lying between them. Germline V gene data show CDR1 as SQVTM and CDR2 as ANQGSEA. The CDR3 is 12 amino acids. This CDR3 is CSVDRGDYEQYF. The CDR3, as DNA: TGCAGCGTTGACAGGGGGGATTACGAGCAGTACTTC.

The chain combines TRBV6-5 with TRBJ2-7; D uncertain. The length of the CDR3 is 13 residues. Germline loops: CDR1 MNHEY, CDR2 SVGAGI. Trimming cost V 7 bases and J 0 bases, with 10 bases left between them. CDR3: CASKVQSSYEQYF. The CDR3 DNA is TGTGCCAGCAAAGTACAGTCCTCCTACGAGCAGTACTTC.

The chain has TRBV7-8 and TRBJ2-3, with 7 positions matching TRBD2. The germline CDR1 and CDR2 sequences are SGHVS and FQNEAQ. The CDR3 covers 17 residues. V lost 5 bases, J lost 2 bases, and 13 bases stayed unmatched. DNA of the CDR3: TGTGCCAGCAGCCGAGGATGGGGAGGGAGAGTCACAGATACGCAGTATTTT. As protein: CASSRGWGGRVTDTQYF.

The rearrangement uses TRBV27 and TRBJ1-4; D not resolved. The CDR3 contains 15 residues. Germline-derived CDR1 and CDR2 are MNHEY and SMNVEV (reference sequence). Between the trimmed V and J ends, which lost 5 bases and 5 bases, there was a span of 15 bases. CDR3 sequence: CASSPMVGRNEKLFF. CDR3 in DNA: TGTGCCAGCAGTCCTATGGTGGGGAGGAATGAAAAACTGTTTTTT.

V usage is TRBV9 and J usage is TRBJ1-1; 8 bases fit TRBD1. CDR3 size: 13 residues. Germline CDR1 is SGDLS and CDR2 is YYNGEE. The ends lost 4 bases at V and 8 bases at J; junction bases unmatched: 7. This CDR3 reads CASSTGDRREAFF. The DNA for the CDR3 is TGTGCCAGCAGCACCGGGGACAGGCGAGAAGCTTTCTTT.

This chain uses TRBV5-1 with TRBJ2-1; 7 bases are a match to TRBD2. The germline V gene has CDR1 SGHRS and CDR2 YFSETQ. The V and J ends lost 2 bases and 5 bases, in that order; junction bases with no gene match: 10. This CDR3 comprises 16 residues. The DNA of the CDR3 is TGCGCCAGCAGCTTCCTTAGTCAGGGAGGGAACAATGAGCAGTTCTTC. It encodes CASSFLSQGGNNEQFF.

This chain joins TRBV5-8 and TRBJ2-2; D not resolved. CDR3 length: 13 amino acids. Trimming took off 6 bases at V and 4 bases at J, with 10 bases between the two ends. In germline, CDR1 is SGHTS, CDR2 YDEGEE. DNA of the CDR3: TGTGCCAGCAAGCGAGACTCCACCGGGGAGCTGTTTTTT. Its translation is CASKRDSTGELFF.

CDR3 loop: CASSLRQTDTQYF. DNA of the CDR3: TGTGCCAGCAGTCTCCGACAGACAGATACGCAGTATTTT. V gene TRBV28 combines with J gene TRBJ2-3; tentatively, D is TRBD1 (5 bases). The CDR3 is 13 residues long. Germline lookup yields CDR1 MDHEN and CDR2 SYDVKM. With 5 bases removed from V and 3 bases from J, the gap between germline ends came to 9 bases. Looking up the rest from reference TRBV28 and TRBJ2-3 gives the full variable domain: DVKVTQSSRYLVKRTGEKVFLECVQDMDHENMFWYRQDPGLGLRLIYFSYDVKMKEKGDIPEGYSVSREKKERFSLILESASTNQTSMYLCASSLRQTDTQYFGPGTRLTVL.

The J gene is TRBJ2-7, the V gene TRBV6-5, with D possibly matching TRBD2 (5 bases). The V gene lost 0 bases and the J gene lost 7 bases, with 16 bases spanning the gap. There are 15 residues in the CDR3. Per the germline V gene, CDR1 is MNHEY and CDR2 is SVGAGI. The CDR3 DNA sequence: TGTGCCAGCAGTTACTCGACTTCAGCGTCGGGGGAGCAGTACTTC. Its protein is CASSYSTSASGEQYF.

V usage is TRBV11-1 and J usage is TRBJ1-1, with D tentatively TRBD1 (5 bases). This CDR3 contains 16 residues. V lost 4 bases, J lost 1 base, and 16 bases lay in between. The germline V gene has CDR1 SGHAT and CDR2 FQDESV (reference sequence). The CDR3 nucleotides are TGTGCCAGCAGCTCAGGGTTAGGGCGACAGAACACTGAAGCTTTCTTT. Amino acid sequence: CASSSGLGRQNTEAFF. The full variable domain, rest sourced from reference TRBV11-1 and TRBJ1-1, is EAEVAQSPRYKITEKSQAVAFWCDPISGHATLYWYRQILGQGPELLVQFQDESVVDDSQLPKDRFSAERLKGVDSTLKIQPAELGDSAMYLCASSSGLGRQNTEAFFGQGTRLTVV.

This clone was observed a few times. This sequence joins TRBV7-3 and TRBJ2-1; TRBD2 agrees at 8 bases. V lost 5 bases to trimming and J lost 3 bases; unmatched junction nucleotides: 9. Germline CDR1 is SGHTA and CDR2 is FQGTGA. This CDR3 comprises 16 residues. CDR3 in amino acids: CASSTTAGVRYNEQFF. The CDR3 nucleotides read TGTGCCAGCAGCACGACAGCGGGAGTTCGCTACAATGAGCAGTTCTTC.

The chain links TRBV7-8 to TRBJ1-5, with a tentative D call TRBD1 (5 bases). CDR3 length equals 14 residues. CDR1 is SGHVS, CDR2 FQNEAQ, per germline. The V and J ends lost 3 bases and 5 bases respectively, with 11 bases between them. CDR3 amino acids: CASSFRRGDQPQHF. Written as DNA, the CDR3 is TGTGCCAGCAGCTTTCGACGGGGGGATCAGCCCCAGCATTTT.

The genes are TRBV15 and TRBJ1-2, with TRBD1 as a possible D gene (6 bases). V lost 1 base to trimming and J lost 3 bases, with 15 bases between them. The CDR3 consists of 16 residues. The germline CDR1 and CDR2 sequences are LNHNV and YYDKDF (reference sequence). The DNA of the CDR3 is TGTGCCACCAGCAGAGCCAGCAGGGGCTGGGACTATGGCTACACCTTC. Protein product: CATSRASRGWDYGYTF.

The CDR3 DNA sequence: TGCGCCAGCAGCCAAGTTCCCCCCTTTGGAGTAAGCACTGAAGCTTTCTTT. This encodes CASSQVPPFGVSTEAFF. The chain uses TRBV4-1 and TRBJ1-1; D ambiguous. The germline V and J ends were trimmed by 1 base and 4 bases, with 19 bases remaining between them. Germline loops: CDR1 MGHRA, CDR2 YSYEKL. The CDR3 spans 17 residues.

The rearrangement uses TRBV5-1 and TRBJ1-3; the D gene is possibly TRBD1 (5 bases). This CDR3 has 15 amino acids. Germline CDR1 SGHRS, CDR2 YFSETQ. V was pared by 4 bases and J by 2 bases, with 13 bases between. CDR3 DNA: TGCGCCAGCAGCCCCGGCGGGGGGGCTGGAAACACCATATATTTT. Encoded protein: CASSPGGGAGNTIYF.

In this sample, this clone turned up a few times. The V call is TRBV2, the J call TRBJ1-6; 7 bases line up with TRBD1. This CDR3 has 17 amino acids. Per germline, CDR1 SNHLY and CDR2 FYNNEI. V lost 0 bases and J lost 1; bases outside the gene matches: 3. CDR3: CASSEASGQSYNSPLHF. The DNA of the CDR3 is TGTGCCAGCAGTGAAGCTTCGGGACAGTCCTATAATTCACCCCTCCACTTT.

V usage is TRBV3-1 (or the pseudogene TRBV3-2) and J usage is TRBJ2-5; 10 positions match TRBD2. CDR1 LGHDT and CDR2 YNNKEL come from the germline V gene (reference sequence). The CDR3 loop spans 18 amino acids. V shed 0 bases, J shed 4 bases, and the junction held 11 bases outside the gene matches. The CDR3 spells CASSQDTAGGRVRETQYF. In nucleotides, the CDR3 is TGTGCCAGCAGCCAAGATACAGCGGGAGGGAGGGTGCGAGAGACCCAGTACTTC.

The gene calls are TRBV15 and TRBJ2-1; TRBD2 matches at 7 bases. V was clipped by 0 bases and J by 0 bases; unmatched bases: 5. The CDR3 extends over 17 amino acids. Per the germline V gene, CDR1 is LNHNV and CDR2 is YYDKDF (reference sequence). The CDR3 nucleotides read TGTGCCACCAGCAGAGATCCTAGCGGATACTCCTACAATGAGCAGTTCTTC. Translated, it gives CATSRDPSGYSYNEQFF.

This rearrangement joins TRBV6-5 to TRBJ1-2, with D hard to call. V was pared by 7 bases and J by 6 bases, with 21 bases between. Germline V lookup: CDR1 MNHEY, CDR2 SVGAGI. This CDR3 is built from 15 residues. The DNA for the CDR3 is TGTGCCAGCAAAGAAGTGGGGAGACCGTCTGATGGCTACACCTTC. Its translation is CASKEVGRPSDGYTF.

J is TRBJ2-1 and V is TRBV5-1, with TRBD2 matching over 14 bases. This CDR3 is 15 amino acids long. Unmatched junction bases numbered 4, after V lost 3 bases and J lost 8 bases. Per germline, CDR1 SGHRS and CDR2 YFSETQ. This CDR3 is CASSSGLAGVDEQFF. CDR3 DNA sequence: TGCGCCAGCAGCTCGGGACTAGCGGGAGTGGATGAGCAGTTCTTC.

Worth noting for this clone: The same CDR3 also results from other DNA sequences found in this sample. This rearrangement joins TRBV7-9 to TRBJ2-7, with a possible D match to TRBD1 (5 bases). The CDR3 covers 12 residues. Germline loops: CDR1 SEHNR, CDR2 FQNEAQ (reference sequence). V dropped 9 bases and J dropped 2 bases, with 11 bases sitting between them. CDR3 in amino acids: CASRQGTYEQYF. CDR3 bases: TGTGCCAGTCGGCAGGGAACCTACGAGCAGTACTTC.

This chain joins TRBV27 and TRBJ2-7; TRBD2 matches 9 bases. Germline CDR1 is MNHEY and CDR2 is SMNVEV (reference sequence). J lost 6 bases, V lost 5 bases, and 11 bases had no gene match. CDR3 length: 15 residues. The CDR3 here is CASSPRGAGGGEQYF. The CDR3 DNA reads TGTGCCAGCAGTCCCCGTGGAGCGGGAGGAGGCGAGCAGTACTTC.

The chain links TRBV4-2 to TRBJ2-1; 9 nucleotides align to TRBD2. Germline assignment: CDR1 LGHNA and CDR2 YNFKEQ. This CDR3 is built from 15 residues. V lost 3 bases, J lost 10 bases, and 10 bases stayed unmatched. The CDR3: CASSQDFSGRGEQFF. The CDR3, as DNA: TGTGCCAGCAGCCAGGACTTTAGCGGGAGAGGGGAGCAGTTCTTC.

The gene calls are TRBV11-2 and TRBJ2-1; 14 bases align to TRBD2. The CDR3 runs 16 residues. Germline CDR1 and CDR2: SGHAT and FQNNGV. J lost 6 bases, V lost 5 bases, and 6 bases had no gene match. In nucleotides, the CDR3 is TGTGCCAGCAGCACCCAGACTAGCGGGAGGGCCAATGAGCAGTTCTTC. This translates into CASSTQTSGRANEQFF.

This chain uses TRBV7-3 with TRBJ2-3; possibly TRBD2 for D (5 bases). Germline CDR1 SGHTA, CDR2 FQGTGA. The CDR3 contains 13 residues. V was pared by 6 bases and J by 3 bases, with 10 bases between. DNA for the CDR3: TGTGCCAGCAGTTTGGGCGGGACAGATACGCAGTATTTT. Translation: CASSLGGTDTQYF.

The chain is built from TRBV27 and TRBJ2-1, with 8 positions matching TRBD1. Per germline, CDR1 MNHEY and CDR2 SMNVEV (reference sequence). After removal of 4 bases from V and 7 bases from J, the junction contained 9 bases not matched to a gene. CDR3 length: 15 residues. The CDR3 is CASSSHRGAGNEQFF. CDR3 DNA: TGTGCCAGCAGTTCCCACAGGGGGGCGGGGAATGAGCAGTTCTTC.

The rearrangement joins TRBV29-1 to TRBJ1-2; no definite D call. Trimming removed 4 bases from V and 4 bases from J, with 7 bases in between. From germline, CDR1 is SQVTM and CDR2 ANQGSEA. This CDR3 has 11 amino acids. Here the CDR3 reads CSVAGSYGYTF. The DNA for the CDR3 is TGCAGCGTTGCGGGGTCCTATGGCTACACCTTC.

This chain links TRBV24-1 with TRBJ2-3; TRBD2 matches 13 bases. Germline loops: CDR1 KGHDR, CDR2 SFDVKD. V dropped 5 bases and J dropped 0; count of bases not matched to a gene: 4. The CDR3 spans 17 residues. The CDR3 DNA follows: TGTGCCACCAGTGCGGGACTAGCGGGAACTAGCACAGATACGCAGTATTTT. Protein sequence: CATSAGLAGTSTDTQYF.

The chain employs TRBV19 and TRBJ1-2; D is unresolved. CDR1 is LNHDA and CDR2 is SQIVND in the germline V gene (reference sequence). The CDR3 totals 12 residues. V was cut by 5 bases and J by 4 bases, with 8 bases left in between. CDR3 bases: TGTGCCAGTAGTCTCCGGTCCTATGGCTACACCTTC. Translation: CASSLRSYGYTF.